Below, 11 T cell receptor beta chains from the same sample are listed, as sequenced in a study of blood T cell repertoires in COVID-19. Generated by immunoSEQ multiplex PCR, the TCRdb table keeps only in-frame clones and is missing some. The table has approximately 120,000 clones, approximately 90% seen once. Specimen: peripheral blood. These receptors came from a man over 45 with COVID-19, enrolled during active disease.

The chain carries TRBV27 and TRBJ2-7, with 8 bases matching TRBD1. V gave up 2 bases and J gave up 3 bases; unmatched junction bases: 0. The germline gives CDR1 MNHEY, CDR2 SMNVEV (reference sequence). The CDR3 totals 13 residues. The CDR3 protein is CASSLGTGYEQYF. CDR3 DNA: TGTGCCAGCAGTTTAGGGACAGGCTACGAGCAGTACTTC.

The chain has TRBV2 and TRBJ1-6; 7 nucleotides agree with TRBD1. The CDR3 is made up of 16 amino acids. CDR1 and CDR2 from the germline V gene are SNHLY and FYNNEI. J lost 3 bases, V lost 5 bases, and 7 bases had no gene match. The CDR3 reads CASSFQGTVYNSPLHF. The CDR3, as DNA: TGTGCCAGCAGTTTTCAAGGGACAGTCTATAATTCACCCCTCCACTTT.

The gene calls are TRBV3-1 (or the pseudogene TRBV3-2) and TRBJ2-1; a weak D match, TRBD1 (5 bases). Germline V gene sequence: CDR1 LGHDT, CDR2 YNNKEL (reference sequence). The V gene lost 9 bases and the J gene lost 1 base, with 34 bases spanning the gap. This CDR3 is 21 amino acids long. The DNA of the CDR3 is TGTGCCAGTGAGCCCAGACCGGTCTGGGGCGCATTTAAGTTATCCTACAATGAGCAGTTCTTC. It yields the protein CASEPRPVWGAFKLSYNEQFF.

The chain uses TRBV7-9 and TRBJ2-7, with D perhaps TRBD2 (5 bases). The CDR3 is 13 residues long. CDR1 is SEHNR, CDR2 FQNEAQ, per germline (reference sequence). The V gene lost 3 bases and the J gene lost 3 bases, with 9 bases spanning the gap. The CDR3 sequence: CASSFDYFYEQYV. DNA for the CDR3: TGTGCCAGCAGCTTCGACTACTTCTACGAGCAGTACGTC.

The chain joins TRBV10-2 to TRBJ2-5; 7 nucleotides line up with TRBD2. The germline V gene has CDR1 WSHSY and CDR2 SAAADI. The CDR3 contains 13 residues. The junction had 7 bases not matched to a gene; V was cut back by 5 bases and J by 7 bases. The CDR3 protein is CASSSPRGGTQYF. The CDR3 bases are TGCGCCAGCAGTTCCCCGCGCGGGGGGACCCAGTACTTC.

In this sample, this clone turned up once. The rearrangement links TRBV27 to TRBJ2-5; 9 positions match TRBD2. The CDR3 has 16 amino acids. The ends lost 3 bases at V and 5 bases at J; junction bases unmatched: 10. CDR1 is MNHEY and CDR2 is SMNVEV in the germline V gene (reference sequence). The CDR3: CASSLYISGSFETQYF. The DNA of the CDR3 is TGTGCCAGCAGTTTGTATATTAGCGGGAGTTTCGAGACCCAGTACTTC.

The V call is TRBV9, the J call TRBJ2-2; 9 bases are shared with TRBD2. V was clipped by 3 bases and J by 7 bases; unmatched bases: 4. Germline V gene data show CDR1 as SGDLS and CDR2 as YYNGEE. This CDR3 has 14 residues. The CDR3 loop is CASSAGTSFGELFF. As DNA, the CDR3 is TGTGCCAGCAGCGCGGGGACTAGCTTCGGGGAGCTGTTTTTT. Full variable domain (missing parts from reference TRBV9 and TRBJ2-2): DSGVTQTPKHLITATGQRVTLRCSPRSGDLSVYWYQQSLDQGLQFLIQYYNGEERAKGNILERFSAQQFPDLHSELNLSSLELGDSALYFCASSAGTSFGELFFGEGSRLTVL.

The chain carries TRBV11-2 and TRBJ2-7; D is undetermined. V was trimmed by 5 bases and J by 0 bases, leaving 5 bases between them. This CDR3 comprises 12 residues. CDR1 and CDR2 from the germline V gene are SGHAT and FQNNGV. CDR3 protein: CASSASSYEQYF. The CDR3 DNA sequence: TGTGCCAGCAGCGCTAGCTCCTACGAGCAGTACTTC.

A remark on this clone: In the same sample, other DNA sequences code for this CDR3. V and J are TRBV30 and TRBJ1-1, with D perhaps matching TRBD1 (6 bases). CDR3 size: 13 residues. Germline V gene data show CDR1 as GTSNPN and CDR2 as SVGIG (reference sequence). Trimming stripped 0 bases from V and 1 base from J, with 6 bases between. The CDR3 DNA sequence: TGTGCCTGGAGTGTGGACAGGAACACTGAAGCTTTCTTT. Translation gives CAWSVDRNTEAFF.

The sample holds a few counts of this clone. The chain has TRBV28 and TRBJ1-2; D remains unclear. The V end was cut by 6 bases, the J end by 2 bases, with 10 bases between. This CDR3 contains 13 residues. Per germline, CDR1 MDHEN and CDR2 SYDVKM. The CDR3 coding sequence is TGTGCCAGCAGCTCCACATTGAACTATGGCTACACCTTC. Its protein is CASSSTLNYGYTF.

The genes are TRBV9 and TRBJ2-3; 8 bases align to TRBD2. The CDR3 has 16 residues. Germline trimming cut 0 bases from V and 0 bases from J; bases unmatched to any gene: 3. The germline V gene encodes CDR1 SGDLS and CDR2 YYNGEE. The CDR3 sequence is CASSVAPSGSTDTQYF. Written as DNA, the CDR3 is TGTGCCAGCAGCGTAGCTCCTAGCGGGAGCACAGATACGCAGTATTTT.